The 19 T cell receptor beta chains reported below all come from one sample, sequenced in a study of identical twins. TCRdb called the 5' RACE reads again in MiXCR, with one record for every CDR3 protein. The table includes around 1.7 million distinct CDR3 sequences, around 29% detected once. Sequencing input: cord blood. All receptors derive from a newborn girl in good health.

This clonotype was counted between two and nine times. The chain links TRBV7-9 to TRBJ1-1; D gene unclear. Germline values: CDR1 SEHNR, CDR2 FQNEAQ (reference sequence). V lost 5 bases, J lost 0 bases, and 19 bases lay in between. The CDR3 extends over 17 amino acids. CDR3 bases: TGTGCCAGCAGCCCACCTGGGCAGAGACGCCTGAACACTGAAGCTTTCTTT. Translation gives CASSPPGQRRLNTEAFF.

This chain's CDR3 is CASSEERTGGSPLHF. Here the CDR3 DNA reads TGTGCCAGCAGTGAAGAGAGGACAGGGGGCTCACCCCTCCACTTT. V gene TRBV6-1 combines with J gene TRBJ1-6; 11 bases match TRBD1. In germline, CDR1 is MNHNS, CDR2 SASEGT. The CDR3 contains 15 residues. J lost 10 bases, V lost 1 base, and 3 bases had no gene match.

V is TRBV5-1 and J is TRBJ2-1; 8 bases match TRBD1. V was clipped by 2 bases and J by 6 bases; unmatched bases: 4. The CDR3 has 14 residues. CDR1 SGHRS and CDR2 YFSETQ come from the germline V gene. The CDR3 DNA follows: TGCGCCAGCAGCTTAGGGGACAGGCCCAATGAGCAGTTCTTC. It specifies CASSLGDRPNEQFF. Variable domain in full (rest from reference TRBV5-1 and TRBJ2-1): KAGVTQTPRYLIKTRGQQVTLSCSPISGHRSVSWYQQTPGQGLQFLFEYFSETQRNKGNFPGRFSGRQFSNSRSEMNVSTLELGDSALYLCASSLGDRPNEQFFGPGTRLTVL.

V and J are TRBV27 and TRBJ1-2, with 7 nucleotides matching TRBD1. CDR3 length equals 16 residues. V shed 5 bases, J shed 3 bases, and the junction held 12 bases outside the gene matches. Germline values: CDR1 MNHEY, CDR2 SMNVEV (reference sequence). CDR3 in DNA: TGTGCCAGCAGTCTAAGGGTAGGGGGCAGCTACTATGGCTACACCTTC. This sequence encodes CASSLRVGGSYYGYTF.

About this clonotype: This may come from a read error, since a much larger clone is one base off. The V and J genes are TRBV28 and TRBJ2-3; TRBD2 aligns across 10 bases. Germline CDR1 is MDHEN and CDR2 is SYDVKM. This CDR3 contains 18 residues. The ends lost 4 bases at V and 0 bases at J; junction bases unmatched: 10. CDR3 protein: CASSSPVAGGSSTDTQYF. CDR3 nucleotide sequence: TGTGCCAGCAGTTCCCCTGTAGCGGGAGGCTCTAGCACAGATACGCAGTATTTT.

This clonotype has just a few counts. The genes are TRBV10-3 and TRBJ2-6; D call uncertain. Germline V gives CDR1 ENHRY, CDR2 SYGVKD. V lost 9 bases and J 2 bases, leaving 2 bases between the germline ends. The length of the CDR3 is 11 residues. CDR3 sequence: CAITGANVLTF. CDR3 bases: TGTGCCATAACTGGGGCCAACGTCCTGACTTTC.

This chain uses TRBV5-1 with TRBJ2-5; weak D call: TRBD1 (6 bases). The ends were cut back, 7 bases at V and 3 bases at J, with 10 bases in the middle. The CDR3 has 12 amino acids. Looked up from germline, CDR1 is SGHRS and CDR2 is YFSETQ. CDR3 nucleotide sequence: TGCGCCAGCGCCCGGACAGAAGAGACCCAGTACTTC. Translating it yields CASARTEETQYF.

The chain recombines TRBV7-2 with TRBJ2-7; D is perhaps TRBD2 (5 bases). Germline lookup yields CDR1 SGHTA and CDR2 FQGNSA. Trimming shortened V by 0 bases and J by 0 bases, and 12 bases separated the two germline ends. There are 16 residues in the CDR3. Here the CDR3 reads CASSLARTLRSYEQYF. CDR3 bases: TGTGCCAGCAGCTTAGCGCGGACTTTACGCTCCTACGAGCAGTACTTC.

V usage is TRBV4-2 and J usage is TRBJ2-1; 12 bases line up with TRBD2. The CDR3 is 18 residues long. The junction had 11 bases not matched to a gene; V was cut back by 1 base and J by 7 bases. Germline CDR1 is LGHNA and CDR2 is YNFKEQ. For the CDR3, the DNA is TGTGCCAGCAGCCAAGCCACGACTAGCGGGAGTGGTTTGAATGAGCAGTTCTTC. The encoded protein is CASSQATTSGSGLNEQFF.

This clonotype was picked up a small number of times. The gene calls are TRBV20-1 and TRBJ2-1; D is unresolved. CDR3 size: 14 residues. CDR1 and CDR2 from the germline V gene are DFQATT and SNEGSKA (reference sequence). V was pared by 3 bases and J by 5 bases, with 14 bases between. The CDR3 is CSASESLLNNEQFF. CDR3 sequence (DNA): TGCAGTGCTAGCGAGTCACTGCTAAACAATGAGCAGTTCTTC.

This chain uses TRBV6-1 with TRBJ1-5; no firm D call. The CDR3 sequence is 14 residues long. V lost 5 bases to trimming and J lost 6 bases, with 14 bases between them. From germline, CDR1 is MNHNS and CDR2 SASEGT. The CDR3 loop is CASSSDGFGQPQHF. CDR3 DNA: TGTGCCAGCAGTTCGGACGGGTTCGGTCAGCCCCAGCATTTT.

About this clonotype itself: One end of the junction is discordant with germline, which a read error may explain. The rearrangement links TRBV4-2 to TRBJ2-3; D may be TRBD2 (5 bases). The CDR3 covers 14 residues. Germline V gene lookup returns CDR1 LGHNA and CDR2 YNFKEQ. The CDR3 coding sequence is TGTGCCAGCAACCAAGTAAAACGCGGGGATACGCAGTATTTT. The encoded protein is CASNQVKRGDTQYF.

The chain recombines TRBV20-1 with TRBJ2-3, with 16 nucleotides matching TRBD2. CDR3 length: 21 residues. V lost 0 bases to trimming and J lost 4 bases; unmatched junction nucleotides: 16. Germline lookup yields CDR1 DFQATT and CDR2 SNEGSKA (reference sequence). The CDR3 DNA reads as TGCAGTGCTAGAGATCATGCGGGACCGGGACTAGCGGGGGGGCCTCCAGATACGCAGTATTTT. Translating gives CSARDHAGPGLAGGPPDTQYF.

This chain uses TRBV3-1 with TRBJ2-3; 11 bases map to TRBD2. The CDR3 length is 16 residues. CDR1 and CDR2 from the germline V gene are LGHDT and YNNKEL (reference sequence). The J segment lost 2 bases and the V segment lost 3 bases, leaving 4 bases of the junction unmatched. The CDR3 DNA follows: TGTGCCAGCAGCCACCGACTAGCGGGGTTCACAGATACGCAGTATTTT. Its protein product is CASSHRLAGFTDTQYF.

This clonotype was observed a few times. The V call is TRBV25-1, the J call TRBJ2-3; D perhaps matches TRBD1 (6 bases). Looked up from germline, CDR1 is MGHDK and CDR2 is SYGVNS. CDR3 size: 15 residues. V was pared by 4 bases and J by 1 base, with 12 bases between. The CDR3, as DNA: TGTGCCAGCAGTGGCGCACAGGGTCGCACAGATACGCAGTATTTT. Its translation: CASSGAQGRTDTQYF.

This clonotype was counted between two and nine times. The gene calls are TRBV6-1 and TRBJ1-2; TRBD1 matches at 8 bases. The V gene end was trimmed by 4 bases and the J gene end by 5 bases; junction bases not matched to a gene: 9. The CDR3 covers 15 residues. The germline V gene has CDR1 MNHNS and CDR2 SASEGT. Here the CDR3 reads CASSATTGGDYGYTF. In nucleotides, the CDR3 is TGTGCCAGCAGTGCAACTACAGGGGGTGATTATGGCTACACCTTC.

The V call is TRBV7-9, the J call TRBJ2-5, with D possibly TRBD1 on 6 matching bases. V was trimmed by 5 bases and J by 2 bases, leaving 21 bases between them. Germline CDR1 and CDR2: SEHNR and FQNEAQ (reference sequence). The CDR3 extends over 17 amino acids. The CDR3 bases are TGTGCCAGCAGCCGCCCGTTACAGGGATTGCTACAAGAGACCCAGTACTTC. It specifies CASSRPLQGLLQETQYF.

The rearrangement joins TRBV5-1 to TRBJ1-1; D gene uncertain. Trimming stripped 1 base from V and 1 base from J, with 11 bases between. Germline V CDR1 and CDR2: SGHRS, YFSETQ. The CDR3 contains 15 residues. DNA for the CDR3: TGCGCCAGCAGCTTGATCGCCAGCGGGAACACTGAAGCTTTCTTT. It codes for CASSLIASGNTEAFF.

This clonotype was seen a handful of times. This sequence joins TRBV5-1 and TRBJ1-2; TRBD1 agrees at 7 bases. Losses at the gene ends were 4 bases for V and 3 bases for J; bases not matched to a gene: 9. The CDR3 length is 15 residues. Germline V CDR1 and CDR2: SGHRS, YFSETQ. The CDR3 nucleotides are TGCGCCAGCAGCCTACGTACAGGGGAGGACTATGGCTACACCTTC. It specifies CASSLRTGEDYGYTF.